Listed below are T cell receptor beta chains from one sample, sequenced in a study of B cell selection in AIRE deficiency. Sequencing was performed with immunoSEQ multiplex PCR; in TCRdb, only in-frame clones are kept and a portion is missing. This sample yields over 20,000 clones, of which about 90% are seen a single time; around 1.1% belongs to the top ten. The sequenced material came from CD4+CD25+ Tregs sorted from PBMCs. These receptor sequences come from a human donor in good health. Each CDR3 is given with its conserved first and last residue. A D gene is named only where the DNA matches it firmly. Part of the rows lack a size; the others show once, few, many or a class for expanded clones.

d_gene | abundance | j_gene | v_gene | CDR3nt | CDR3aa
TRBD1 | . | TRBJ2-2 | TRBV7-9 | TGTGCCAGCAGCAGATCGACAGGGGTTGAAACCGGGGAGCTGTTTTTT | CASSRSTGVETGELFF
. | . | TRBJ2-3 | TRBV30 | TGTGCCTGGAGTGTACAAGGGGTTGGTACAGATACGCAGTATTTT | CAWSVQGVGTDTQYF
. | . | TRBJ2-7 | TRBV7-6 | TGTGCCAGCAGCCAGGGCCCCGAGGTATACGAGCAGTACTTC | CASSQGPEVYEQYF
. | . | TRBJ1-6 | TRBV16 | TGTGCCAGCAGCCAATCTGGAGGCGGTAGCTCCTATAATTCACCCCTCCACTTT | CASSQSGGGSSYNSPLHF
TRBD2 | . | TRBJ2-1 | TRBV9 | TGTGCCTGCTCCCCGTCCGGGACTAGCGGGAATGAGCAGTTCTTC | CACSPSGTSGNEQFF
. | . | TRBJ2-7 | TRBV18 | TGTGCCAGCTCATCTGATCGGGGGGACAACGAGCAGTACTTC | CASSSDRGDNEQYF
TRBD2 | medium-sized | TRBJ2-2 | TRBV7-9 | TGTGCCAGCAGCTCCCAAGGGCTAGCGGGGGTCGGGGAGCTGTTTTTT | CASSSQGLAGVGELFF
. | . | TRBJ1-5 | TRBV25-1 | TGTGCCAGCAGGGGGGACCTCGGAGATCAGCCCCAGCATTTT | CASRGDLGDQPQHF
TRBD2 | . | TRBJ2-3 | TRBV10-2 | TGCGCCAGCAGGGCACTAGCGGGGAGCACAGATACGCAGTATTTT | CASRALAGSTDTQYF
. | . | TRBJ1-1 | TRBV18 | TGTGCCAGCTCACCAACCAGGATGAACACTGAAGCTTTCTTT | CASSPTRMNTEAFF
. | . | TRBJ2-5 | TRBV7-2 | TGTGCCAGCAGCTTAATTGTTCAAGAGACCCAGTACTTC | CASSLIVQETQYF
. | . | TRBJ2-1 | TRBV5-4 | TGTGCCAGCGGTGCTAGCTGGGACAATGAGCAGTTCTTC | CASGASWDNEQFF
. | few | TRBJ2-7 | TRBV4-3 | TGCGCCAGCAGCCAACGGGACGGGTCCTACGAGCAGTACTTC | CASSQRDGSYEQYF
. | . | TRBJ1-2 | TRBV5-1 | TGCGCCAGCAGAGGGCTGAACTATGGCTACACCTTC | CASRGLNYGYTF
. | . | TRBJ2-7 | TRBV7-2 | TGTGCCAGCAGCTTAGGTCCAGGGACGGGGCAGTACTTC | CASSLGPGTGQYF
TRBD1 | . | TRBJ1-4 | TRBV28 | TGTGCCAGCAGTGCACGGACAGGTCTGGCGGGAAAACTGTTTTTT | CASSARTGLAGKLFF
. | . | TRBJ1-2 | TRBV18 | TGTGCCAGCTCACCAGGGACATCCCACCGGGCAAACACCTTC | CASSPGTSHRANTF
. | . | TRBJ1-1 | TRBV29-1 | TGCAGCGTCTTACCACTGACAGGACTGAACACTGAAGCTTTCTTT | CSVLPLTGLNTEAFF
TRBD1 | . | TRBJ2-6 | TRBV15 | TGTGCCACCAGCAGAGAAGGGGACAGGGGGCCTTCCGGGGCCAACGTCCTGACTTTC | CATSREGDRGPSGANVLTF
. | once | TRBJ2-2 | TRBV2 | TGTGCCAGCAGTGAAGCTACAGGGGAGGGCACCGGGGAGCTGTTTTTT | CASSEATGEGTGELFF
. | . | TRBJ1-4 | TRBV18 | TGTGCCAGCTCACCACAGCGAACTAATGAAAAACTGTTTTTT | CASSPQRTNEKLFF
. | . | TRBJ1-4 | TRBV6-5 | TGTGCCAGCAGTTACTTTCAGAATAATGAAAAACTGTTTTTT | CASSYFQNNEKLFF
. | . | TRBJ1-2 | TRBV5-6 | TGTGCCAGCAGCTTGCGCGGTCACTACTATGGCTACACCTTC | CASSLRGHYYGYTF
. | . | TRBJ1-6 | TRBV7-2 | TGTGCCAGCAGCTTATCCTTAGGGGATTATAATTCACCCCTCCACTTT | CASSLSLGDYNSPLHF
. | . | TRBJ1-5 | TRBV5-5 | TGTGCCAGCAGCCCGAAGGACACAACGAATCAGCCCCAGCATTTT | CASSPKDTTNQPQHF
TRBD1 | . | TRBJ2-5 | TRBV5-1 | TGCGCCAGCAGTTATCAGGGGGTGGGAGAGACCCAGTACTTC | CASSYQGVGETQYF
TRBD1 | once | TRBJ2-7 | TRBV11-2 | TGTGCCAGCAGCCCACTACAGGGGTCCGAGCAGTACTTC | CASSPLQGSEQYF
TRBD2 | . | TRBJ2-5 | TRBV7-9 | TGTGCCAGCAGCTTAAACGTAGGGCGACTAGCGGGGGAGACCCAGTACTTC | CASSLNVGRLAGETQYF